Presented here are 17 T cell receptor beta chains from one specimen sequenced in a study of beta chain features in type 1 diabetes. Sequenced material consisted of expressed TCRB transcripts (all of the isolated RNA was reverse transcribed). Using immunoSEQ multiplex PCR, the repertoire was profiled, and TCRdb retains in-frame clones only, with some absent. This sample has 250,000 or so clones; about 71% occur once, and the top ten carry around 0.057%. Sequences were obtained from naive CD4+ T cells from blood. Every receptor here comes from a young man in good health.

The chain links TRBV29-1 to TRBJ2-5, with D possibly TRBD1 on 6 matching bases. V gave up 6 bases and J gave up 5 bases, with 13 bases separating them. CDR1 and CDR2 from the germline V gene are SQVTM and ANQGSEA. This CDR3 has 12 amino acids. The CDR3, as DNA: TGCAGCGTCCACACCCAGGGGGAGACCCAGTACTTC. Its protein is CSVHTQGETQYF.

The chain employs TRBV7-2 and TRBJ2-7, with TRBD1 matching over 8 bases. The CDR3 has 13 residues. Trimming took 0 bases from V and 6 from J; bases not matched to a gene: 1. Germline CDR1 is SGHTA and CDR2 is FQGNSA. This CDR3 reads CASSLAQGGEQYF. DNA of the CDR3: TGTGCCAGCAGCTTAGCACAGGGGGGCGAGCAGTACTTC.

This clone was detected once. The V gene is TRBV4-3, the J gene TRBJ2-3; 10 nucleotides line up with TRBD2. Unmatched junction bases numbered 4, after V lost 1 base and J lost 3 bases. Germline V gene sequence: CDR1 LGHNA, CDR2 YSLEER. The CDR3 sequence is 16 residues long. CDR3 in DNA: TGCGCCAGCAGCCAAGCATCTAGCGGGAGTACAGATACGCAGTATTTT. This sequence encodes CASSQASSGSTDTQYF.

The chain is built from TRBV30 and TRBJ2-1; 7 nucleotides align to TRBD1. Germline lookup yields CDR1 GTSNPN and CDR2 SVGIG (reference sequence). J was trimmed by 8 bases and V by 2 bases; bases with no gene match: 15. The CDR3 spans 16 residues. The CDR3 here is CAWSMKRTGKIYEQFF. CDR3 coding DNA: TGTGCCTGGAGTATGAAACGGACAGGTAAAATTTATGAGCAGTTCTTC.

This clone was detected a few times. This chain links TRBV30 with TRBJ2-3; D gene ambiguous. The V gene lost 5 bases and the J gene lost 7 bases, with 10 bases spanning the gap. Germline-derived CDR1 and CDR2 are GTSNPN and SVGIG (reference sequence). The CDR3 spans 11 residues. CDR3 amino acids: CAWGGSYTQYF. CDR3 DNA sequence: TGTGCCTGGGGCGGATCCTATACGCAGTATTTT.

This chain links TRBV29-1 with TRBJ2-3, with TRBD1 identical over 8 bases. The V gene's germline CDR1 is SQVTM and CDR2 ANQGSEA. CDR3 length: 12 amino acids. The V segment lost 7 bases and the J segment 5 bases; nucleotides outside the gene matches: 5. CDR3: CSARQGKDTQYF. In nucleotides, the CDR3 is TGCAGCGCACGACAGGGGAAAGATACGCAGTATTTT.

Of note for this clone: Other nucleotide sequences in the sample specify the same CDR3. This chain joins TRBV30 and TRBJ2-1; no clear D gene. The germline V gene encodes CDR1 GTSNPN and CDR2 SVGIG (reference sequence). CDR3 length equals 11 residues. Between the trimmed V and J ends, which lost 2 bases and 7 bases, there was a span of 6 bases. The CDR3 coding sequence is TGTGCCTGGAGTAGACTTAATGAGCAGTTCTTC. It encodes CAWSRLNEQFF.

The chain couples TRBV11-2 to TRBJ2-4, with 7 bases that match TRBD1. This CDR3 region has 13 residues. Germline CDR1 is SGHAT and CDR2 is FQNNGV. V was pared by 5 bases and J by 6 bases, with 4 bases of the junction left unmatched. CDR3 loop: CASSIRDRNIQYF. In DNA form, the CDR3 reads TGTGCCAGCAGCATCCGGGACAGAAACATTCAGTACTTC.

A single count supports this clone. The V gene is TRBV5-1, the J gene TRBJ2-5, with 8 positions matching TRBD2. The CDR3 sequence is 14 residues long. The germline CDR1 and CDR2 sequences are SGHRS and YFSETQ. After removal of 5 bases from V and 5 bases from J, the junction contained 8 bases not matched to a gene. CDR3 sequence (DNA): TGCGCCAGCAGGCGAGCGGGGGTCGTGGAGACCCAGTACTTC. This translates into CASRRAGVVETQYF.

Turning to this clone: The same CDR3 can be traced to other DNA sequences in this sample. The J gene is TRBJ1-1, the V gene TRBV29-1, with no clear D. Germline V CDR1 and CDR2: SQVTM, ANQGSEA. The CDR3 length is 10 residues. V was cut by 7 bases and J by 0 bases, with 3 bases left in between. This chain's CDR3 is CSAMNTEAFF. CDR3 sequence (DNA): TGCAGCGCAATGAACACTGAAGCTTTCTTT.

The chain couples TRBV15 to TRBJ1-2, with D possibly matching TRBD1 (5 bases). Germline CDR1 and CDR2: LNHNV and YYDKDF (reference sequence). V lost 0 bases and J lost 4, with 9 bases in between. CDR3 size: 14 residues. The CDR3 loop reads CATSRDRGAYGYTF. The DNA for the CDR3 is TGTGCCACCAGCAGAGATCGTGGGGCCTATGGCTACACCTTC.

The chain recombines TRBV4-3 with TRBJ2-1, with 7 positions matching TRBD2. The CDR3 sequence is 14 residues long. Looked up from germline, CDR1 is LGHNA and CDR2 is YSLEER. The ends lost 0 bases at V and 10 bases at J; junction bases unmatched: 6. In DNA, the CDR3 is TGCGCCAGCAGCCAAGATAGGTATAGCGGGGAGCAGTTCTTC. Amino acids: CASSQDRYSGEQFF.

The chain is built from TRBV28 and TRBJ2-1; D call uncertain. Deletions cut 7 bases from V and 7 bases from J, with 5 bases between. This CDR3 is built from 10 residues. CDR1 and CDR2 (germline): MDHEN, SYDVKM. The DNA of the CDR3 is TGTGCCAGCATTGGGAATGAGCAGTTCTTC. Translated, it gives CASIGNEQFF.

This chain connects TRBV27 to TRBJ2-5, with a tentative D call TRBD2 (6 bases). Trimming stripped 6 bases from V and 5 bases from J, with 16 bases between. This CDR3 is built from 14 residues. Germline V gene data show CDR1 as MNHEY and CDR2 as SMNVEV (reference sequence). CDR3 nucleotide sequence: TGTGCCAGCAGCCGGGCCTGGGGGGTGGAGACCCAGTACTTC. This codes for CASSRAWGVETQYF.

The V and J genes are TRBV29-1 and TRBJ2-3, with D possibly being TRBD1 (6 bases). Trimming took 6 bases from V and 6 from J, leaving 10 bases between them. Germline loops: CDR1 SQVTM, CDR2 ANQGSEA. The CDR3 spans 11 residues. CDR3 amino acids: CSVGHQDTQYF. In DNA, the CDR3 is TGCAGCGTGGGACATCAGGATACGCAGTATTTT.

The rearrangement links TRBV30 to TRBJ2-3; the D is unclear. Germline CDR1 is GTSNPN and CDR2 is SVGIG (reference sequence). V lost 2 bases and J 6 bases, leaving 9 bases between the germline ends. The CDR3 has 12 residues. As DNA, the CDR3 is TGTGCCTGGAGTTCGAGTAGGGATACGCAGTATTTT. It translates to CAWSSSRDTQYF.

The chain couples TRBV7-9 to TRBJ2-7, with D possibly matching TRBD1 (5 bases). CDR1 and CDR2 from the germline V gene are SEHNR and FQNEAQ (reference sequence). Trimming left V 5 bases short and J 2 bases short, with 13 bases between. The CDR3 loop spans 14 amino acids. CDR3 residues: CASSVQETAYEQYF. As DNA, the CDR3 is TGTGCCAGCAGCGTACAGGAGACGGCCTACGAGCAGTACTTC.